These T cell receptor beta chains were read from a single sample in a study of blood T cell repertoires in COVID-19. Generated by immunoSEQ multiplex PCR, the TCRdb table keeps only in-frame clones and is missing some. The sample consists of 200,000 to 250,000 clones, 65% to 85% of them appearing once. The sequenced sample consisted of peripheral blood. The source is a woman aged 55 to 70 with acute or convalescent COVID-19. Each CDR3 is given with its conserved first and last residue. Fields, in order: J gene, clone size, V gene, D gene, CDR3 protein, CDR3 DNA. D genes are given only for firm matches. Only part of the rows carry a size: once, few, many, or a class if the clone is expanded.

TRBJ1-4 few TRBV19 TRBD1 CATGTGENEKLFF TGTGCCACCGGGACAGGGGAAAATGAAAAACTGTTTTTT
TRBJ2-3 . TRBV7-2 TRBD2 CASSLLRHSGGFSTDTQYF TGTGCCAGCAGCCTTCTGCGGCATAGCGGGGGATTTTCCACAGATACGCAGTATTTT
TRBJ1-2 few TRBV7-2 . CASSLLGGYTF TGTGCCAGCAGCTTACTAGGTGGCTACACCTTC
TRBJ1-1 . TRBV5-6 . CASSFFWSTEAFF TGTGCCAGCAGCTTCTTTTGGAGCACTGAAGCTTTCTTT
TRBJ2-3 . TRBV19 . CASSRGIGLDTQYF TGTGCCAGTAGTCGCGGGATTGGGCTGGATACGCAGTATTTT
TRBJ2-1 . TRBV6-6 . CASSYERGSYNEQFF TGTGCCAGCAGTTACGAACGGGGCTCCTACAATGAGCAGTTCTTC
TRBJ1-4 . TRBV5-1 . CASSGRGGFEKLFF TGCGCCAGCAGCGGACGCGGGGGCTTTGAAAAACTGTTTTTT
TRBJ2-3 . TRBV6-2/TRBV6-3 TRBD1 CASSSGGTQYF TGTGCCAGCAGTTCAGGGGGTACGCAGTATTTT
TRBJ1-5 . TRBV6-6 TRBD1 CASRKGTVSNQPQHF TGTGCCAGCAGGAAAGGGACAGTAAGCAATCAGCCCCAGCATTTT
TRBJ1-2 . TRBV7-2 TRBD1 CASSFDTGGNGYGYTF TGTGCCAGCAGCTTCGATACAGGGGGGAACGGCTATGGCTACACCTTC
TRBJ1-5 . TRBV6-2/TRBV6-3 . CASSQGHPNQPQHF TGTGCCAGCAGCCAGGGACACCCTAATCAGCCCCAGCATTTT
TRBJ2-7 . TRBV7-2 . CASSPTTIAYEQYF TGTGCCAGCAGTCCCACTACTATCGCCTACGAGCAGTACTTC
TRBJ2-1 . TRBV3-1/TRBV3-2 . CASSQDGPVDNEQFF TGTGCCAGCAGCCAAGATGGGCCGGTGGACAATGAGCAGTTCTTC
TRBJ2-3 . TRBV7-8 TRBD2 CASSPTSGAQYF TGTGCCAGCAGCCCGACTAGCGGGGCCCAGTATTTT
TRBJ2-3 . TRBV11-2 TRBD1 CASSVNRQGAGGDTQYF TGTGCCAGCAGCGTAAACAGACAGGGGGCGGGTGGGGATACGCAGTATTTT
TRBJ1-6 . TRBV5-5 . CASSLGSYNSPLHF TGTGCCAGCAGCTTGGGTTCGTATAATTCACCCCTCCACTTT
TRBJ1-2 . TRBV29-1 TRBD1 CSVDKADRHGYTF TGCAGCGTTGATAAGGCGGACAGGCATGGCTACACCTTC
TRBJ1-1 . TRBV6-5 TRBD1 CASLQTGGGPAFF TGTGCCAGTCTCCAGACAGGGGGAGGGCCAGCTTTCTTT
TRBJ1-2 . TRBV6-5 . CASSYSARLNYGYTF TGTGCCAGCAGCTACTCAGCCAGGCTGAACTATGGCTACACCTTC
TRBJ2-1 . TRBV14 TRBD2 CASSQAVGGTSIYEQFF TGTGCCAGCAGCCAAGCCGTAGGGGGGACTAGTATCTATGAGCAGTTCTTC
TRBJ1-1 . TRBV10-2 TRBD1 CASSPFPGQGRTEAFF TGCGCCAGCAGTCCTTTTCCGGGACAGGGGCGCACTGAAGCTTTCTTT
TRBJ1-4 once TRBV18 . CASSPKRVEEEKLFF TGTGCCAGCTCCCCGAAGAGGGTAGAGGAGGAAAAACTGTTTTTT
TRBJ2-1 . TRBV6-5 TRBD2 CASSSSGNYNEQFF TGTGCCAGCAGCTCAAGCGGGAACTACAATGAGCAGTTCTTC
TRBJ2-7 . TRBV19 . CASSMRGTYEQYF TGTGCCAGTAGTATGCGGGGAACCTACGAGCAGTACTTC
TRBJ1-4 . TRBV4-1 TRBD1 CASSQVPGQVNEKLFF TGCGCCAGCAGCCAAGTACCGGGACAGGTTAATGAAAAACTGTTTTTT
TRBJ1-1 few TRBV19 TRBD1 CASSTRQGYSTEAFF TGTGCCAGTAGTACCAGACAGGGCTATAGCACTGAAGCTTTCTTT
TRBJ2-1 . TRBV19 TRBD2 CASSLGGASYNEQFF TGTGCCAGTAGTCTCGGGGGGGCAAGCTACAATGAGCAGTTCTTC
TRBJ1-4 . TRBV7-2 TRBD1 CASSLWGQGSEKLFF TGTGCCAGCAGCTTATGGGGACAGGGGTCCGAAAAACTGTTTTTT
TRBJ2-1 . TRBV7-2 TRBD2 CASSLGRGSYNEQFF TGTGCCAGCAGCTTAGGGCGGGGGAGCTACAATGAGCAGTTCTTC
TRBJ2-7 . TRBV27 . CASSLFSYRSDYEQYF TGTGCCAGCAGTTTGTTCTCGTACAGATCAGACTACGAGCAGTACTTC
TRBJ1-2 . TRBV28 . CASSSIRVGYGYTF TGTGCCAGCAGCAGTATCAGGGTCGGCTATGGCTACACCTTC
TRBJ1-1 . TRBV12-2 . CASRKGQFVNTEAFF TGTGCAAGTCGCAAGGGACAGTTCGTGAACACTGAAGCTTTCTTT
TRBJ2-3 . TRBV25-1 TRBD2 CASSAIGGLAGARDTQYF TGTGCCAGCAGTGCAATAGGGGGTCTAGCGGGGGCTAGGGATACGCAGTATTTT
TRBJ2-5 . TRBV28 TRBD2 CASSFTSSGGWAQYF TGTGCCAGCAGTTTTACCTCGAGCGGGGGCTGGGCCCAGTACTTC
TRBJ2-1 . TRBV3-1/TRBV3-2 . CASSQGASAYNEQFF TGTGCCAGCAGCCAAGGGGCTAGCGCCTACAATGAGCAGTTCTTC
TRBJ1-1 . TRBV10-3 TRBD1 CAISGQQANTEAFF TGTGCCATTTCGGGACAGCAGGCGAACACTGAAGCTTTCTTT
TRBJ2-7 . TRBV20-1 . CSANSDYEQYF TGCAGTGCCAACAGTGACTACGAGCAGTACTTC